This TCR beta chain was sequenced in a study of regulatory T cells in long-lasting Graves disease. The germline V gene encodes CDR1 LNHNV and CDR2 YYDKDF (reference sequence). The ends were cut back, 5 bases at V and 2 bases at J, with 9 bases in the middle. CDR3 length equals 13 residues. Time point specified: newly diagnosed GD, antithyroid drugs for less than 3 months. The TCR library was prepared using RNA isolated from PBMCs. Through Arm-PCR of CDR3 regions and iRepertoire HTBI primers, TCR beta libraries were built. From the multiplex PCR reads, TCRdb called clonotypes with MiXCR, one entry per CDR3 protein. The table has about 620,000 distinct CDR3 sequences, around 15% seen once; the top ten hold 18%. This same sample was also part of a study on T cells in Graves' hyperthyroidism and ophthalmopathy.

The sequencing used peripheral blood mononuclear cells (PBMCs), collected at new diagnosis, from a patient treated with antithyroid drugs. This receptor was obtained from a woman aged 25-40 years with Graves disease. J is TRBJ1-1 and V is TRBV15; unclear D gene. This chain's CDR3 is CATSGPANTEAFF. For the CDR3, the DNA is TGTGCCACCAGCGGTCCAGCCAACACTGAAGCTTTCTTT.